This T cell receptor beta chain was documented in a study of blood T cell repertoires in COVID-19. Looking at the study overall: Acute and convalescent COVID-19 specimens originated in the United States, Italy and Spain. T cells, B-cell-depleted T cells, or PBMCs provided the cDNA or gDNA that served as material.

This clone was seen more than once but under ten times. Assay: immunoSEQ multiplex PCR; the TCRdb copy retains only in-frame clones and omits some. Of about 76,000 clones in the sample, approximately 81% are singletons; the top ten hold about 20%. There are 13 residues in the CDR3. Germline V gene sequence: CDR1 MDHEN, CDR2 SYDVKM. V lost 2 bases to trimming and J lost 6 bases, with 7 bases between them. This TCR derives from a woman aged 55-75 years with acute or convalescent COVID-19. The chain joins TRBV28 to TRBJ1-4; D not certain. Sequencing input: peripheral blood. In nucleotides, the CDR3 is TGTGCCAGCAGTTTAACCAGTGATGAAAAACTGTTTTTT. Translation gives CASSLTSDEKLFF.